A single sample gave rise to the 3 T cell receptor beta chains below, sequenced in a study of post-analysis software for immune sequencing data. Whole-study results and caveats: Roughly 5 TRBV segments occurring more often in patients than controls included TRBV5-6, TRBV5-1 and TRBV20-1.

Their specific antigens are unknown. Included in the TCR beta cDNA libraries were unique molecular identifiers. TCRdb itself ran the PCR reads through MiXCR, one entry per CDR3 protein. The data show 750,000 to 900,000 distinct CDR3 sequences, under 60% seen once. The sequenced sample was blood. Source of these receptors: a girl under 18 with multiple sclerosis.

This clonotype turned up a few times. The rearrangement joins TRBV24-1 to TRBJ2-1; D unresolved. CDR3 size: 13 residues. V was pared by 4 bases and J by 6 bases, with 9 bases between. Germline CDR1 KGHDR, CDR2 SFDVKD. CDR3 protein: CATSESRRNEQFF. The CDR3 bases are TGTGCCACCAGTGAATCCAGACGCAATGAGCAGTTCTTC.

The chain employs TRBV14 and TRBJ2-7; D is ambiguous. V lost 0 bases and J lost 3, with 18 bases in between. Germline V gene sequence: CDR1 SGHDN, CDR2 FVKESK. The CDR3 is 17 residues long. CDR3 sequence (DNA): TGTGCCAGCAGCCAAGAAAAAGCAGGCCCAATCGGCTACGAGCAGTACTTC. It codes for CASSQEKAGPIGYEQYF.

The chain carries TRBV7-2 and TRBJ2-1; the match to TRBD2 covers 14 bases. CDR1 and CDR2 from the germline V gene are SGHTA and FQGNSA. The CDR3 spans 16 residues. V gave up 1 base and J gave up 6 bases; unmatched junction bases: 2. CDR3 sequence: CASSLDGTSGSNEQFF. In nucleotides, the CDR3 is TGTGCCAGCAGCTTAGACGGGACTAGCGGGAGCAATGAGCAGTTCTTC.